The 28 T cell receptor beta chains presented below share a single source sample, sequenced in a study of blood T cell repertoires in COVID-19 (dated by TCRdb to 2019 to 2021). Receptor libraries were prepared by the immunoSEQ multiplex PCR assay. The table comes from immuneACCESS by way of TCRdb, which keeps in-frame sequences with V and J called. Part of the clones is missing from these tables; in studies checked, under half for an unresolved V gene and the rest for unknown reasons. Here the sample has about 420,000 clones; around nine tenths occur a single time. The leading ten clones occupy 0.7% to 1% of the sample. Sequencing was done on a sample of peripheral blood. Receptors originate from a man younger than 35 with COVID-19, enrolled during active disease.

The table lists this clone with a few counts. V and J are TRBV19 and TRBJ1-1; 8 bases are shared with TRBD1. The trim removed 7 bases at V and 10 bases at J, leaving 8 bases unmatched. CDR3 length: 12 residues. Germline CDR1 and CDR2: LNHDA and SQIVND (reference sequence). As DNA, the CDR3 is TGTGCCAGTACCTCCACGACAGGGGTAGCTTTCTTT. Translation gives CASTSTTGVAFF.

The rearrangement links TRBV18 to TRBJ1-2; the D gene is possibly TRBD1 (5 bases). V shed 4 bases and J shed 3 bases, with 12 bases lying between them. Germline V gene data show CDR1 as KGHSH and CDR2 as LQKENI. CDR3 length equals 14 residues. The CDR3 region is CASSRDLSDYGYTF. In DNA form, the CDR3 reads TGTGCCAGCTCACGGGACTTGAGTGACTATGGCTACACCTTC.

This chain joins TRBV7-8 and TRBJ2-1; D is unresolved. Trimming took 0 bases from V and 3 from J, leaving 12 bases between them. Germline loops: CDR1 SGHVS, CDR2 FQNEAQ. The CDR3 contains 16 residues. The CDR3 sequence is CASSLAEVPGYNEQFF. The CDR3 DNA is TGTGCCAGCAGCTTAGCCGAGGTACCCGGCTACAATGAGCAGTTCTTC.

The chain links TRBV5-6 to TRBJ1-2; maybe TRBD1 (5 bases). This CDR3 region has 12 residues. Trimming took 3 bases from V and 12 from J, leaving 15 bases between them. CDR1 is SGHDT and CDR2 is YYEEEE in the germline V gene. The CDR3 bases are TGTGCCAGCAGCTGGGGGGGATCTAGGCACACCTTC. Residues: CASSWGGSRHTF.

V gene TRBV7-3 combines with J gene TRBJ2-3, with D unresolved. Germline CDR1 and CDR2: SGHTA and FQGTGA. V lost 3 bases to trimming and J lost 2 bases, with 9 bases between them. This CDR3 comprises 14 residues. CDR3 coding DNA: TGTGCCAGCAGCTTGGGCAGCTCCACAGATACGCAGTATTTT. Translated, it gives CASSLGSSTDTQYF.

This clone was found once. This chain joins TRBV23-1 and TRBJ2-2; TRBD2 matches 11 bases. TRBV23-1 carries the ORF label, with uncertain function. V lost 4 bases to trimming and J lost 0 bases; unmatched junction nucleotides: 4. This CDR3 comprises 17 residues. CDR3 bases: TGCGCCAGCAGTCGCGAACTAGCGGGAGCGAACACCGGGGAGCTGTTTTTT. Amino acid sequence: CASSRELAGANTGELFF.

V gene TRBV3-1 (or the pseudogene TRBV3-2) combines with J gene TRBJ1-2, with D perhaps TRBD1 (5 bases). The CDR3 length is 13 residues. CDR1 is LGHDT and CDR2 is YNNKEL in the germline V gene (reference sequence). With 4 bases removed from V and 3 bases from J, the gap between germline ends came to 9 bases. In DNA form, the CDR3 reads TGTGCCAGCAGCCGGGGGGTTGACTATGGCTACACCTTC. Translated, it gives CASSRGVDYGYTF.

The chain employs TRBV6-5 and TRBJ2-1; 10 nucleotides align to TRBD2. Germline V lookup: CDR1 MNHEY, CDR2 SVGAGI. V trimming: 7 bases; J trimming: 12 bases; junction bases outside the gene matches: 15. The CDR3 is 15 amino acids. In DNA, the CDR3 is TGTGCCAGCACCATAGGAGCTAGCGGGGGAGTCGGGCAGTTCTTC. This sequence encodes CASTIGASGGVGQFF.

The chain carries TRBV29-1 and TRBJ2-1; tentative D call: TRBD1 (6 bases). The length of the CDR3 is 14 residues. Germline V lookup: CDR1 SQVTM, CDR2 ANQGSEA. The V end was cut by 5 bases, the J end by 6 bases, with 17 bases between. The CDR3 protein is CSVPSEQGVNEQFF. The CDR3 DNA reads TGCAGCGTTCCTTCCGAACAGGGTGTCAATGAGCAGTTCTTC.

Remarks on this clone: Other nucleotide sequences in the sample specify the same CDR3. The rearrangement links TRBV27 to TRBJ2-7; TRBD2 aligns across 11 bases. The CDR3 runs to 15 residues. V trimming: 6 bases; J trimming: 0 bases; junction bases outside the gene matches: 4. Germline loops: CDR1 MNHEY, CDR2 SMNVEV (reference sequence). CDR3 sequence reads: CASSPTSGVSYEQYF. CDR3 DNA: TGTGCCAGCAGCCCGACTAGCGGGGTCTCCTACGAGCAGTACTTC.

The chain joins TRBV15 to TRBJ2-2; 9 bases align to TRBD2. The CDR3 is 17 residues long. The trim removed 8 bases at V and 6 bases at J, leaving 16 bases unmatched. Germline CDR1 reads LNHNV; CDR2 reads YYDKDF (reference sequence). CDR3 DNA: TGTGCCACCCAAGGGGGAGGGGCAGCGGGAGGTCCCGGGGAGCTGTTTTTT. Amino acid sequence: CATQGGGAAGGPGELFF.

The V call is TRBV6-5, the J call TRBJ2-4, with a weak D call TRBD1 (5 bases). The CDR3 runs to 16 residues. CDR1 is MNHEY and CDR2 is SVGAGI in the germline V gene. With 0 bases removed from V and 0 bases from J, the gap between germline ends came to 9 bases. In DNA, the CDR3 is TGTGCCAGCAGTTACTCGTGGACAAGAGCCAAAAACATTCAGTACTTC. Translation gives CASSYSWTRAKNIQYF.

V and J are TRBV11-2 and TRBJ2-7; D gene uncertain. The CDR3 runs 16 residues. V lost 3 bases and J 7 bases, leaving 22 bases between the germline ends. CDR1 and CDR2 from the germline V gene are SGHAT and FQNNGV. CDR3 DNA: TGTGCCAGCAGCTTTGAGGCGCAGTATGTCTACGGGGAGCAGTACTTC. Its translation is CASSFEAQYVYGEQYF.

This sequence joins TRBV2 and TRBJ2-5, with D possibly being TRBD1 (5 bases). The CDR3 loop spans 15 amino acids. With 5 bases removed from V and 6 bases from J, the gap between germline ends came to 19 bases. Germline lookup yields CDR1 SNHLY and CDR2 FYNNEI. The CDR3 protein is CASSYTLGAGKTQYF. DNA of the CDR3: TGTGCCAGCAGTTATACCCTAGGGGCCGGAAAGACCCAGTACTTC.

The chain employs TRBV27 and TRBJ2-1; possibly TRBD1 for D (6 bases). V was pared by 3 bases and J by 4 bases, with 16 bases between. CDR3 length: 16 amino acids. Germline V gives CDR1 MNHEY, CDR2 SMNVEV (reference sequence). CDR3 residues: CASSFLDSRGYNEQFF. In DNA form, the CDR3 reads TGTGCCAGCAGTTTCTTGGACAGTCGGGGATACAATGAGCAGTTCTTC.

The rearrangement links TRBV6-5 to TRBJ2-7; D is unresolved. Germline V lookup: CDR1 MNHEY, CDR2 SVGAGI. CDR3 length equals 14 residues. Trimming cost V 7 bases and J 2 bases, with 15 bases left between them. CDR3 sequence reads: CASTPQEITYEQYF. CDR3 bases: TGTGCCAGCACCCCCCAGGAAATTACCTACGAGCAGTACTTC.

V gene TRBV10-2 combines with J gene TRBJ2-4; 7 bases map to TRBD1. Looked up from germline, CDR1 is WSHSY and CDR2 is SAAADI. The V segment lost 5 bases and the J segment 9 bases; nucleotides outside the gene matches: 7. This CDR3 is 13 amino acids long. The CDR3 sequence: CASSPGTASIQYF. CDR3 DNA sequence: TGCGCCAGCAGTCCCGGGACAGCGTCCATTCAGTACTTC.

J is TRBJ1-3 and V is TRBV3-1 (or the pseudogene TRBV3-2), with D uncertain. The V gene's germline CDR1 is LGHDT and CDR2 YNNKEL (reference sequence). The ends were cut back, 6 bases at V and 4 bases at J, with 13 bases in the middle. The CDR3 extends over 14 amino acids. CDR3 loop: CASRTEGLGNTIYF. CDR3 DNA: TGTGCCAGCAGGACGGAGGGCTTAGGAAACACCATATATTTT.

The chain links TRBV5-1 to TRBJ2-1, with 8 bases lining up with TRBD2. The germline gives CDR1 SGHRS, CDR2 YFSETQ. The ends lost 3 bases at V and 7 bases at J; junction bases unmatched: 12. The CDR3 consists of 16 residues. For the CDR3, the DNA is TGCGCCAGCAGCTACTACTCAACAGCGGGAGCGAATGAGCAGTTCTTC. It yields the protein CASSYYSTAGANEQFF.

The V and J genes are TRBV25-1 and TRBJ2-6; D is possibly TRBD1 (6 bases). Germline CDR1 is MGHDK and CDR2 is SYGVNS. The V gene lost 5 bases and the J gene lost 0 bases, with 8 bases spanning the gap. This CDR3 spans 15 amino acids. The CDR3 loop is CASSRQASGANVLTF. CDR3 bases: TGTGCCAGCAGTCGACAGGCCTCTGGGGCCAACGTCCTGACTTTC.

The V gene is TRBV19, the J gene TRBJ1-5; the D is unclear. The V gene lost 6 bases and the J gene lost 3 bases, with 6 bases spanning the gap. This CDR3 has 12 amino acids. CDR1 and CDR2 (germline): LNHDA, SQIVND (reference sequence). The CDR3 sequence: CASRHINQPQHF. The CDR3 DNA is TGTGCCAGTAGACATATCAATCAGCCCCAGCATTTT.

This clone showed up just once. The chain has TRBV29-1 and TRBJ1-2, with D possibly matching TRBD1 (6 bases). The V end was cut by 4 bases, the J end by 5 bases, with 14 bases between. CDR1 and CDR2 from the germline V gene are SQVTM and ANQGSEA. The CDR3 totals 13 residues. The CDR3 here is CSVGAGQGYGYTF. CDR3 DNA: TGCAGCGTTGGGGCAGGGCAGGGGTATGGCTACACCTTC.

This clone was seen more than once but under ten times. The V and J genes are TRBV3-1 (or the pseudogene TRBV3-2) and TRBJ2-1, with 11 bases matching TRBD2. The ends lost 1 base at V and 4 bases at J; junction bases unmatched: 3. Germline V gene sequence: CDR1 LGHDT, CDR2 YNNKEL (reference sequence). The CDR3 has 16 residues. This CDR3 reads CASSQGGTSGYNEQFF. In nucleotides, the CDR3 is TGTGCCAGCAGCCAAGGTGGGACTAGCGGTTACAATGAGCAGTTCTTC.

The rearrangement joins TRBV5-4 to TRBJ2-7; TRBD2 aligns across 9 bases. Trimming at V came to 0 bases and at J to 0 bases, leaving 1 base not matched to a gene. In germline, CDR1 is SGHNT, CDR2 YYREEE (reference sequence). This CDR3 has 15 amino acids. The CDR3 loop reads CASSLASGASYEQYF. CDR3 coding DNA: TGTGCCAGCAGCTTGGCTAGCGGGGCCTCCTACGAGCAGTACTTC.

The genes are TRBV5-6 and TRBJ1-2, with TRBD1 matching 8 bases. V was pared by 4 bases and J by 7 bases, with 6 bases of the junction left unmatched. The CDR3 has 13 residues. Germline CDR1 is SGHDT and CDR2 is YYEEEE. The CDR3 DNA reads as TGTGCCAGCAGCCCGGACAGGGTCTCTGGCTACACCTTC. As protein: CASSPDRVSGYTF.

CDR3 sequence: CASRLGLAGHSYNEQFF. As DNA, the CDR3 is TGTGCCAGCAGGTTGGGACTAGCGGGCCATTCCTACAATGAGCAGTTCTTC. This rearrangement joins TRBV2 to TRBJ2-1; TRBD2 aligns across 12 bases. The CDR3 consists of 17 residues. V was pared by 6 bases and J by 1 base, with 7 bases of the junction left unmatched. Germline lookup yields CDR1 SNHLY and CDR2 FYNNEI.

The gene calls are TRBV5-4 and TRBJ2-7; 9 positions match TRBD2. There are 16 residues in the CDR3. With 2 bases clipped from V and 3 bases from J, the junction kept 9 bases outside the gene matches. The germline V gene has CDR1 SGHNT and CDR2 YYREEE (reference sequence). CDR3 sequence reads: CASSFAPNSGSYEQYF. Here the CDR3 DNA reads TGTGCCAGCAGCTTTGCCCCGAATAGCGGGAGCTACGAGCAGTACTTC. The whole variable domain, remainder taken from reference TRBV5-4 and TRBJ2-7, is ETGVTQSPTHLIKTRGQQVTLRCSSQSGHNTVSWYQQALGQGPQFIFQYYREEENGRGNFPPRFSGLQFPNYSSELNVNALELDDSALYLCASSFAPNSGSYEQYFGPGTRLTVT.

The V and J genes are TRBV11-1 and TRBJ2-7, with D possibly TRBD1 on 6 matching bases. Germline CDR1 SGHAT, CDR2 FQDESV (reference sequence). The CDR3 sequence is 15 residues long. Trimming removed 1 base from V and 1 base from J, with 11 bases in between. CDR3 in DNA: TGTGCCAGCAGCTTAGAACAGGGACCATCCTACGAGCAGTACTTC. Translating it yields CASSLEQGPSYEQYF.